The 23 T cell receptor beta chains in this list originate from one sample, sequenced in a study of blood T cell repertoires in COVID-19. Some clones are missing from TCRdb's copy, which holds only in-frame ones; the method was immunoSEQ multiplex PCR. The sample consists of fewer than 130,000 clones, over 75% of them appearing once. The sequenced sample consisted of peripheral blood. These receptors all stem from a woman older than 75 with acute or convalescent COVID-19.

The chain has TRBV7-2 and TRBJ2-7; D is possibly TRBD1 (6 bases). V lost 0 bases and J lost 1, with 16 bases in between. This CDR3 spans 17 amino acids. CDR1 is SGHTA, CDR2 FQGNSA, per germline. The CDR3 protein is CASSLARMRTESYEQYF. The CDR3 DNA follows: TGTGCCAGCAGCTTAGCCAGGATGAGGACAGAATCCTACGAGCAGTACTTC. Together with reference TRBV7-2 and TRBJ2-7, the CDR3 gives the full variable domain: GAGVSQSPSNKVTEKGKDVELRCDPISGHTALYWYRQSLGQGLEFLIYFQGNSAPDKSGLPSDRFSAERTGGSVSTLTIQRTQQEDSAVYLCASSLARMRTESYEQYFGPGTRLTVT.

This chain connects TRBV4-1 to TRBJ1-2, with 9 bases fitting TRBD1. The CDR3 has 13 residues. Looked up from germline, CDR1 is MGHRA and CDR2 is YSYEKL. The junction had 4 bases not matched to a gene; V was cut back by 4 bases and J by 7 bases. The CDR3 protein is CASSPWTGVGYTF. DNA for the CDR3: TGCGCCAGCAGCCCCTGGACAGGGGTTGGCTACACCTTC.

CDR3 protein: CASSQLWGSNSPLHF. CDR3 coding DNA: TGTGCCAGCAGCCAATTGTGGGGCTCCAATTCACCCCTCCACTTT. This rearrangement joins TRBV3-1 (or the pseudogene TRBV3-2) to TRBJ1-6; maybe TRBD1 (5 bases). The V end was cut by 2 bases, the J end by 7 bases, with 12 bases between. Germline V CDR1 and CDR2: LGHDT, YNNKEL (reference sequence). This CDR3 is 15 amino acids long.

The V gene is TRBV7-9, the J gene TRBJ1-2, with 8 bases identical to TRBD1. Germline V gene sequence: CDR1 SEHNR, CDR2 FQNEAQ (reference sequence). CDR3 length equals 13 residues. The J segment lost 4 bases and the V segment lost 4 bases, leaving 2 bases of the junction unmatched. DNA for the CDR3: TGTGCCAGCAGCTCAACAGGGGGCTATGGCTACACCTTC. This encodes CASSSTGGYGYTF.

The chain uses TRBV28 and TRBJ2-2; 7 positions agree with TRBD1. V was clipped by 10 bases and J by 0 bases; unmatched bases: 5. CDR3 length equals 14 residues. Looked up from germline, CDR1 is MDHEN and CDR2 is SYDVKM. CDR3 DNA sequence: TGTGCCACCCCGGGACAGCCGAACACCGGGGAGCTGTTTTTT. Protein product: CATPGQPNTGELFF.

The V call is TRBV5-5, the J call TRBJ2-1; possibly TRBD1 for D (5 bases). V was clipped by 4 bases and J by 5 bases, with 19 bases between them. The germline V gene encodes CDR1 SGHKS and CDR2 YYEKEE (reference sequence). This CDR3 is 16 amino acids long. The CDR3: CASSPWGVRNDNEQFF. The CDR3 bases are TGTGCCAGCAGCCCATGGGGCGTCAGGAACGACAATGAGCAGTTCTTC.

The J gene is TRBJ2-1, the V gene TRBV11-2, with 10 bases lining up with TRBD2. J lost 4 bases, V lost 4 bases, and 10 bases had no gene match. The germline gives CDR1 SGHAT, CDR2 FQNNGV. This CDR3 comprises 17 residues. CDR3 in amino acids: CASSSIKGLASYNEQFF. As DNA, the CDR3 is TGTGCCAGCAGCTCCATAAAGGGACTAGCGTCGTACAATGAGCAGTTCTTC.

This chain connects TRBV10-2 to TRBJ1-5, with TRBD1 matching over 9 bases. The length of the CDR3 is 14 residues. Germline trimming cut 10 bases from V and 3 bases from J; bases unmatched to any gene: 7. CDR1 is WSHSY and CDR2 is SAAADI in the germline V gene. Here the CDR3 DNA reads TGCGCCACCCGGACAGGGGCCTTCAATCAGCCCCAGCATTTT. As protein: CATRTGAFNQPQHF.

CDR3 residues: CASSLSLILGGRAYEQYF. The CDR3 nucleotides are TGTGCCAGCAGCTTAAGCCTCATTTTAGGGGGCAGAGCCTACGAGCAGTACTTC. The V call is TRBV7-2, the J call TRBJ2-7; 7 bases are shared with TRBD1. CDR1 is SGHTA and CDR2 is FQGNSA in the germline V gene. The CDR3 consists of 18 residues. After removal of 2 bases from V and 2 bases from J, the junction contained 15 bases not matched to a gene.

V gene TRBV4-3 combines with J gene TRBJ2-1, with D perhaps matching TRBD2 (5 bases). The CDR3 loop spans 14 amino acids. Germline V gives CDR1 LGHNA, CDR2 YSLEER. Trimming took off 0 bases at V and 8 bases at J, with 11 bases between the two ends. DNA of the CDR3: TGCGCCAGCAGCCAAGATGATAGCGCGGATGAGCAGTTCTTC. As protein: CASSQDDSADEQFF.

This chain connects TRBV10-2 to TRBJ1-4; 10 bases are shared with TRBD1. Germline-derived CDR1 and CDR2 are WSHSY and SAAADI. The junction had 9 bases not matched to a gene; V was cut back by 8 bases and J by 3 bases. There are 16 residues in the CDR3. In DNA, the CDR3 is TGCGCCAGCCCAGCCGACAGGGGGCATTCTAATGAAAAACTGTTTTTT. It codes for CASPADRGHSNEKLFF.

This clone was recorded only once. The chain carries TRBV7-8 and TRBJ1-1; 8 nucleotides line up with TRBD1. After removal of 3 bases from V and 5 bases from J, the junction contained 8 bases not matched to a gene. The germline gives CDR1 SGHVS, CDR2 FQNEAQ. There are 15 residues in the CDR3. The CDR3 DNA follows: TGTGCCAGCAGCTTCAGCGGACAGGGAATGACTGAAGCTTTCTTT. Translation gives CASSFSGQGMTEAFF.

DNA for the CDR3: TGTGCCAGCAGCTCCCCCCTCTTACAAAAAACTGAAGCTTTCTTT. The encoded protein is CASSSPLLQKTEAFF. The chain carries TRBV13 and TRBJ1-1; no definite D call. The germline CDR1 and CDR2 sequences are PRHDT and FYEKMQ (reference sequence). Trimming left V 4 bases short and J 5 bases short, with 17 bases between. This CDR3 contains 15 residues.

CDR3 sequence (DNA): TGCGCCAGCAGTGACCCGAGGACTAGCGGGGCTACGTACCAAGAGACCCAGTACTTC. Amino acid sequence: CASSDPRTSGATYQETQYF. This sequence joins TRBV10-2 and TRBJ2-5, with 12 bases lining up with TRBD2. The CDR3 covers 19 residues. V lost 3 bases and J lost 0; bases outside the gene matches: 11. Germline V gene sequence: CDR1 WSHSY, CDR2 SAAADI.

The chain couples TRBV7-3 to TRBJ1-2; D is perhaps TRBD1 (5 bases). Deletions cut 3 bases from V and 1 base from J, with 9 bases between. The CDR3 is 14 residues long. CDR1 is SGHTA and CDR2 is FQGTGA in the germline V gene. CDR3 sequence: CASSLQGSNYGYTF. As DNA, the CDR3 is TGTGCCAGCAGCTTGCAGGGAAGTAACTATGGCTACACCTTC. Supplemented by reference TRBV7-3 and TRBJ1-2, the full variable domain reads GAGVSQTPSNKVTEKGKYVELRCDPISGHTALYWYRQSLGQGPEFLIYFQGTGAADDSGLPNDRFFAVRPEGSVSTLKIQRTERGDSAVYLCASSLQGSNYGYTFGSGTRLTVV.

The chain couples TRBV19 to TRBJ1-4, with D perhaps matching TRBD1 (6 bases). The germline CDR1 and CDR2 sequences are LNHDA and SQIVND (reference sequence). CDR3 size: 14 residues. Between the trimmed V and J ends, which lost 5 bases and 8 bases, there was a span of 15 bases. The CDR3 here is CASSWTAEGEKLFF. The CDR3 DNA sequence: TGTGCCAGTAGTTGGACAGCAGAGGGGGAAAAACTGTTTTTT.

J is TRBJ1-6 and V is TRBV19; 11 bases fit TRBD1. Losses at the gene ends were 6 bases for V and 4 bases for J; bases not matched to a gene: 5. The CDR3 sequence is 16 residues long. Per germline, CDR1 LNHDA and CDR2 SQIVND (reference sequence). The CDR3 region has the DNA TGTGCCAGTAGCCCGGACAGGGGGCGATATAATTCACCCCTCCACTTT. This encodes CASSPDRGRYNSPLHF.

The chain joins TRBV5-1 to TRBJ2-3, with a tentative D call TRBD1 (6 bases). The CDR3 spans 15 residues. V shed 1 base and J shed 1 base, with 10 bases lying between them. Germline V CDR1 and CDR2: SGHRS, YFSETQ. The CDR3 DNA is TGCGCCAGCAGCTTGATTAGGACAGGCACAGATACGCAGTATTTT. Protein product: CASSLIRTGTDTQYF. Full variable domain (outside the CDR3, taken from reference TRBV5-1 and TRBJ2-3): KAGVTQTPRYLIKTRGQQVTLSCSPISGHRSVSWYQQTPGQGLQFLFEYFSETQRNKGNFPGRFSGRQFSNSRSEMNVSTLELGDSALYLCASSLIRTGTDTQYFGPGTRLTVL.

The chain employs TRBV9 and TRBJ2-2; the match to TRBD1 covers 8 bases. This CDR3 has 15 residues. The junction had 5 bases not matched to a gene; V was cut back by 0 bases and J by 7 bases. Germline assignment: CDR1 SGDLS and CDR2 YYNGEE. The CDR3 loop reads CASSVEDRAGGELFF. CDR3 nucleotide sequence: TGTGCCAGCAGCGTAGAGGACAGGGCTGGCGGGGAGCTGTTTTTT.

This chain links TRBV19 with TRBJ1-1, with 8 nucleotides matching TRBD1. Germline assignment: CDR1 LNHDA and CDR2 SQIVND (reference sequence). The J segment lost 0 bases and the V segment lost 6 bases, leaving 9 bases of the junction unmatched. CDR3 size: 16 residues. The CDR3 reads CASSYGQGAMNTEAFF. The CDR3 DNA sequence: TGTGCCAGTAGCTACGGACAGGGAGCCATGAACACTGAAGCTTTCTTT.

This chain links TRBV19 with TRBJ1-1, with TRBD1 as a possible D gene (6 bases). V was cut by 4 bases and J by 1 base, with 10 bases left in between. The germline CDR1 and CDR2 sequences are LNHDA and SQIVND (reference sequence). This CDR3 is 14 amino acids long. The CDR3 here is CASSTTGRNTEAFF. CDR3 nucleotides: TGTGCCAGTAGTACTACAGGGCGGAACACTGAAGCTTTCTTT.

The rearrangement uses TRBV7-7 and TRBJ2-7, with TRBD1 matching 8 bases. This CDR3 is built from 15 residues. CDR1 SSHAT and CDR2 FNYEAQ come from the germline V gene (reference sequence). V lost 5 bases, J lost 2 bases, and 8 bases stayed unmatched. This CDR3 is CASSPGTGLTYEQYF. The CDR3 bases are TGTGCCAGCAGCCCAGGGACAGGCCTAACCTACGAGCAGTACTTC.

The rearrangement uses TRBV30 and TRBJ2-1; D might be TRBD1 (5 bases). CDR3 length: 15 amino acids. Germline assignment: CDR1 GTSNPN and CDR2 SVGIG (reference sequence). Trimming cost V 2 bases and J 7 bases, with 18 bases left between them. The CDR3 DNA reads as TGTGCCTGGAGTAAGGGGATTTTATTGAGAAATGAGCAGTTCTTC. Its protein is CAWSKGILLRNEQFF.